The 9 T cell receptor beta chains reported below all come from one sample, sequenced in a study of T cell responses to AZD1222 COVID-19 vaccine (dated by TCRdb to the early 2020s). Library preparation was by the immunoSEQ multiplex PCR assay. This is the immuneACCESS table as TCRdb keeps it, with only in-frame sequences that have V and J called. A part of the clones is gone; compared with another copy, unresolved V genes explain less than half, and the rest is unexplained. Counted in this sample were 120,000 to 150,000 clones; 88% of them appeared once. The ten largest account for 3.1% of the sample. The meaning of the sample's time point label: about 28 days (+/-7) after the second vaccine dose. Sample: peripheral blood, taken 28 days after the second AZD1222 dose. Source of these receptors: an adult who received the AZD1222 COVID-19 vaccine.

The V and J genes are TRBV7-6 and TRBJ1-2; 10 bases agree with TRBD1. The V gene end was trimmed by 5 bases and the J gene end by 8 bases; junction bases not matched to a gene: 20. Germline CDR1 SGHVS, CDR2 FNYEAQ. CDR3 length equals 18 residues. The DNA for the CDR3 is TGTGCCAGCAGCCCCCGGGCACCGGGACAGGGGTTAGGAGGCGGCTACACCTTC. This sequence encodes CASSPRAPGQGLGGGYTF.

The rearrangement uses TRBV7-9 and TRBJ2-7; 11 bases are shared with TRBD2. CDR1 is SEHNR and CDR2 is FQNEAQ in the germline V gene (reference sequence). The junction had 9 bases not matched to a gene; V was cut back by 5 bases and J by 0 bases. There are 17 residues in the CDR3. The CDR3 nucleotides are TGTGCCAGCAGCGCCCGACTAGCGGGGAAAAGCTCCTACGAGCAGTACTTC. Encoded protein: CASSARLAGKSSYEQYF.

The V and J genes are TRBV7-9 and TRBJ1-1; D may be TRBD1 (5 bases). Trimming shortened V by 1 base and J by 6 bases, and 9 bases separated the two germline ends. There are 13 residues in the CDR3. Germline loops: CDR1 SEHNR, CDR2 FQNEAQ (reference sequence). The CDR3 region has the DNA TGTGCCAGCAGCTTAGTAGGGGCGGCTGAAGCTTTCTTT. It translates to CASSLVGAAEAFF.

The chain couples TRBV11-2 to TRBJ2-1; tentatively, D is TRBD1 or TRBD2 (6 bases each). This CDR3 is 16 amino acids long. The V and J ends lost 5 bases and 7 bases respectively, with 21 bases between them. Germline values: CDR1 SGHAT, CDR2 FQNNGV. The CDR3 is CASSPRGTRYGNEQFF. The DNA for the CDR3 is TGTGCCAGCAGCCCTCGCGGGACACGGTATGGGAATGAGCAGTTCTTC. Full variable domain (outside the CDR3, taken from reference TRBV11-2 and TRBJ2-1): EAGVAQSPRYKIIEKRQSVAFWCNPISGHATLYWYQQILGQGPKLLIQFQNNGVVDDSQLPKDRFSAERLKGVDSTLKIQPAKLEDSAVYLCASSPRGTRYGNEQFFGPGTRLTVL.

The V call is TRBV7-2, the J call TRBJ1-3; D is uncertain. Trimming removed 0 bases from V and 2 bases from J, with 8 bases in between. This CDR3 is built from 15 residues. CDR1 SGHTA and CDR2 FQGNSA come from the germline V gene. The CDR3 DNA reads TGTGCCAGCAGCTTAGCCGCGGCCACTGGAAACACCATATATTTT. Its translation is CASSLAAATGNTIYF.

The chain joins TRBV7-2 to TRBJ1-3, with TRBD1 identical over 7 bases. CDR1 is SGHTA and CDR2 is FQGNSA in the germline V gene. V lost 1 base and J lost 0; bases outside the gene matches: 3. The CDR3 loop spans 16 amino acids. The CDR3 nucleotides read TGTGCCAGCAGCTTAGGGACAGGAGTCTCTGGAAACACCATATATTTT. Encoded protein: CASSLGTGVSGNTIYF.

V is TRBV2 and J is TRBJ1-1, with D possibly matching TRBD1 (5 bases). The germline V and J ends were trimmed by 5 bases and 1 base, with 20 bases remaining between them. CDR1 is SNHLY, CDR2 FYNNEI, per germline. The CDR3 spans 17 residues. For the CDR3, the DNA is TGTGCCAGCAGTTACCGGGACCCCGGACGGAGGAACACTGAAGCTTTCTTT. This encodes CASSYRDPGRRNTEAFF.

This chain connects TRBV4-3 to TRBJ1-1; the D is unclear. Trimming pared 0 bases from V and 4 bases from J, leaving 9 bases between. This CDR3 has 14 amino acids. Looked up from germline, CDR1 is LGHNA and CDR2 is YSLEER. As DNA, the CDR3 is TGCGCCAGCAGCCAAGATTTTCCGGGCACTGAAGCTTTCTTT. Translated, it gives CASSQDFPGTEAFF.

The rearrangement joins TRBV18 to TRBJ2-3; TRBD1 agrees at 8 bases. From germline, CDR1 is KGHSH and CDR2 LQKENI. J lost 1 base, V lost 5 bases, and 8 bases had no gene match. This CDR3 has 16 amino acids. Written as DNA, the CDR3 is TGTGCCAGCTCAGGGGGACAGGACACGGGCACAGATACGCAGTATTTT. Translating it yields CASSGGQDTGTDTQYF.